These T cell receptor beta chains were read from a single sample in a study of technical replicates of blood from several donors. The data were produced by immunoSEQ multiplex PCR, yet TCRdb's version contains in-frame clones alone and is incomplete. This sample carries 53,000 or so clones, about 86% of them seen once, and the ten largest clones take approximately 5.9%. The sample consisted of PBMCs. These receptors came from a human donor in good health. Some clones in this sample may be carry-over from other donors' samples. Each CDR3 is given with its conserved first and last residue. A D gene is named only where the DNA matches it firmly. Some rows have no size entry. The others give once, few or many, or a class for an expanded clone.

j_call: TRBJ1-1; clone_size: NA; v_call: TRBV6-1; d_call: NA; cdr3_nt: TGTGCCAGCAGGATGAACATGAACACTGAAGCTTTCTTT; cdr3_aa: CASRMNMNTEAFF
j_call: TRBJ2-7; clone_size: once; v_call: TRBV9; d_call: NA; cdr3_nt: TGTGCCAGCAGCGTAGGTCTACTCCACGAGCAGTACTTC; cdr3_aa: CASSVGLLHEQYF
j_call: TRBJ1-1; clone_size: NA; v_call: TRBV6-1; d_call: NA; cdr3_nt: TGTGCCAGCAGTGAGGGCAGCCTGCCCACTGAAGCTTTCTTT; cdr3_aa: CASSEGSLPTEAFF
j_call: TRBJ2-7; clone_size: NA; v_call: TRBV6-5; d_call: TRBD1; cdr3_nt: TGTGCCAGCAGCCGCGCCGGGCAGGGGGCATACGAGCAGTACTTC; cdr3_aa: CASSRAGQGAYEQYF
j_call: TRBJ2-1; clone_size: NA; v_call: TRBV27; d_call: TRBD2; cdr3_nt: TGTGCCAGCAGTCCATTAGCGGGGCACGTTAAGGAGCAGTTCTTC; cdr3_aa: CASSPLAGHVKEQFF
j_call: TRBJ2-5; clone_size: NA; v_call: TRBV4-1; d_call: NA; cdr3_nt: TGCGCCAGCAGGAAGGGGGTCCAAGAGACCCAGTACTTC; cdr3_aa: CASRKGVQETQYF
j_call: TRBJ2-5; clone_size: NA; v_call: TRBV14; d_call: NA; cdr3_nt: TGTGCCAGCAGCCAAGCGAGGACCCAAGGGAGAGAGACCCAGTACTTC; cdr3_aa: CASSQARTQGRETQYF
j_call: TRBJ1-1; clone_size: few; v_call: TRBV10-3; d_call: NA; cdr3_nt: TGTGCCATCAGTGAGTCCCCGAGCAACACTGAAGCTTTCTTT; cdr3_aa: CAISESPSNTEAFF
j_call: TRBJ1-5; clone_size: NA; v_call: TRBV7-2; d_call: NA; cdr3_nt: TGTGCCAGCAGGGAGAGCAATCAGCCCCAGCATTTT; cdr3_aa: CASRESNQPQHF
j_call: TRBJ2-7; clone_size: NA; v_call: TRBV7-9; d_call: NA; cdr3_nt: TGTGCCAGCAGCCCAGAGGGGGGGACCGAGCAGTACTTC; cdr3_aa: CASSPEGGTEQYF
j_call: TRBJ2-3; clone_size: NA; v_call: TRBV7-9; d_call: TRBD2; cdr3_nt: TGTGCCAGCAGCGAACTAGCGGGGGGCGCAGATACGCAGTATTTT; cdr3_aa: CASSELAGGADTQYF
j_call: TRBJ1-1; clone_size: NA; v_call: TRBV6-6; d_call: NA; cdr3_nt: TGTGCCAGCGCGCCACCGGCGGGGGAAACTGAAGCTTTCTTT; cdr3_aa: CASAPPAGETEAFF
j_call: TRBJ2-5; clone_size: NA; v_call: TRBV7-6; d_call: TRBD2; cdr3_nt: TGTGCCAGCAGCCCACAGGGTAGCGGGGGTCTCGAGACCCAGTACTTC; cdr3_aa: CASSPQGSGGLETQYF
j_call: TRBJ2-1; clone_size: few; v_call: TRBV16; d_call: NA; cdr3_nt: TGTGCCAGCAGCCAATCATTAGCGGATGCGGAATACAATGAGCAGTTCTTC; cdr3_aa: CASSQSLADAEYNEQFF